The 8 T cell receptor beta chains below come from one sample, sequenced in a study of cytomegalovirus exposure and HLA in healthy donors. Primers included in the PCR were 60 Vbeta and 13 Jbeta primers. The data were produced by immunoSEQ multiplex PCR, yet TCRdb's version contains in-frame clones alone and is incomplete. The sample has 150,000 to 200,000 clones, around four fifths seen once; the top ten hold under 2%. Material for sequencing was PBMCs. These receptors came from a man between 18 and 29 years old in good health and CMV-seronegative.

V usage is TRBV9 and J usage is TRBJ1-1; possibly TRBD1 for D (5 bases). The CDR3 spans 14 residues. Germline CDR1 and CDR2: SGDLS and YYNGEE. V lost 0 bases to trimming and J lost 4 bases, with 10 bases between them. Here the CDR3 reads CASSVGGGTTEAFF. DNA for the CDR3: TGTGCCAGCAGCGTAGGGGGCGGGACCACTGAAGCTTTCTTT. The full variable domain, with the rest looked up from reference TRBV9 and TRBJ1-1, is DSGVTQTPKHLITATGQRVTLRCSPRSGDLSVYWYQQSLDQGLQFLIQYYNGEERAKGNILERFSAQQFPDLHSELNLSSLELGDSALYFCASSVGGGTTEAFFGQGTRLTVV.

CDR3 bases: TGTGCCAGCAGTGAAGGGACTTTCACCTACAATGAGCAGTTCTTC. This encodes CASSEGTFTYNEQFF. The V gene is TRBV2, the J gene TRBJ2-1; a weak D match, TRBD2 (5 bases). Trimming took off 1 base at V and 2 bases at J, with 9 bases between the two ends. There are 15 residues in the CDR3. In germline, CDR1 is SNHLY, CDR2 FYNNEI.

The chain employs TRBV9 and TRBJ2-7; weak D call: TRBD2 (6 bases). V dropped 0 bases and J dropped 3 bases, with 13 bases sitting between them. Germline values: CDR1 SGDLS, CDR2 YYNGEE. The CDR3 runs to 15 residues. This CDR3 is CASSVGGTLDYEQYF. The DNA for the CDR3 is TGTGCCAGCAGCGTAGGCGGGACCCTCGACTACGAGCAGTACTTC.

This chain uses TRBV27 with TRBJ2-7, with a tentative D call TRBD1 (6 bases). Trimming shortened V by 2 bases and J by 4 bases, and 9 bases separated the two germline ends. This CDR3 contains 13 residues. Germline loops: CDR1 MNHEY, CDR2 SMNVEV (reference sequence). As DNA, the CDR3 is TGTGCCAGCAGTTTAGGACAGTTGTACGAGCAGTACTTC. It encodes CASSLGQLYEQYF.

The chain uses TRBV11-2 and TRBJ2-5; D is ambiguous. This CDR3 region has 11 residues. V was cut by 7 bases and J by 7 bases, with 10 bases left in between. Germline CDR1 is SGHAT and CDR2 is FQNNGV. The CDR3 reads CASITSGTQYF. The CDR3 DNA sequence: TGTGCCAGCATCACTTCCGGGACCCAGTACTTC.

This clone was observed once. This chain links TRBV29-1 with TRBJ1-1; the D is unclear. The CDR3 spans 14 residues. V lost 3 bases and J lost 4, with 15 bases in between. The V gene's germline CDR1 is SQVTM and CDR2 ANQGSEA. DNA for the CDR3: TGCAGCGTTGACTCCGGGAAAGAGGTCACTGAAGCTTTCTTT. Protein: CSVDSGKEVTEAFF. The entire variable domain, with the rest obtained from reference TRBV29-1 and TRBJ1-1, is as follows: SAVISQKPSRDICQRGTSLTIQCQVDSQVTMMFWYRQQPGQSLTLIATANQGSEATYESGFVIDKFPISRPNLTFSTLTVSNMSPEDSSIYLCSVDSGKEVTEAFFGQGTRLTVV.

This chain joins TRBV19 and TRBJ1-2, with 8 bases that match TRBD1. This CDR3 comprises 14 residues. Germline CDR1 reads LNHDA; CDR2 reads SQIVND (reference sequence). Germline trimming cut 3 bases from V and 3 bases from J; bases unmatched to any gene: 3. The CDR3 bases are TGTGCCAGTAGTATGACAGGGGTTTACTATGGCTACACCTTC. Translating gives CASSMTGVYYGYTF. The whole variable domain, filled in from reference TRBV19 and TRBJ1-2, reads DGGITQSPKYLFRKEGQNVTLSCEQNLNHDAMYWYRQDPGQGLRLIYYSQIVNDFQKGDIAEGYSVSREKKESFPLTVTSAQKNPTAFYLCASSMTGVYYGYTFGSGTRLTVV.

The chain carries TRBV25-1 and TRBJ2-7, with 8 bases identical to TRBD1. The trim removed 3 bases at V and 6 bases at J, leaving 10 bases unmatched. The CDR3 loop spans 15 amino acids. Germline CDR1 reads MGHDK; CDR2 reads SYGVNS. Here the CDR3 DNA reads TGTGCCAGCAGTGAGCAGGGGGCGATTATGGGCGAGCAGTACTTC. It translates to CASSEQGAIMGEQYF.